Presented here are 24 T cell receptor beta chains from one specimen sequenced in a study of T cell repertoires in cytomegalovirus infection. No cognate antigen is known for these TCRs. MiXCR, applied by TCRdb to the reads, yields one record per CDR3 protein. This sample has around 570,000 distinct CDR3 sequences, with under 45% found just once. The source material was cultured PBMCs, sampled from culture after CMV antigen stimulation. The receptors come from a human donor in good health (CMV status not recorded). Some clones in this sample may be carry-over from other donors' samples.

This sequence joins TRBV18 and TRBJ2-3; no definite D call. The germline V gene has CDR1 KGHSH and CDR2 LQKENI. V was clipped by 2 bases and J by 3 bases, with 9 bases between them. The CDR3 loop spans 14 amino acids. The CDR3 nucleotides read TGTGCCAGCTCACCAATCCCCGGGACAGATACGCAGTATTTT. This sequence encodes CASSPIPGTDTQYF.

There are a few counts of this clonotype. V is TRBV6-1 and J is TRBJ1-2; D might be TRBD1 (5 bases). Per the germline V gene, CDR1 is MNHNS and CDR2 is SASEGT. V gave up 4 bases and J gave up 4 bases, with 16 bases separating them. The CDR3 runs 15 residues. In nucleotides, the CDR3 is TGTGCCAGCAGTGGGCCTGGAGACAGCCCCTATGGCTACACCTTC. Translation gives CASSGPGDSPYGYTF.

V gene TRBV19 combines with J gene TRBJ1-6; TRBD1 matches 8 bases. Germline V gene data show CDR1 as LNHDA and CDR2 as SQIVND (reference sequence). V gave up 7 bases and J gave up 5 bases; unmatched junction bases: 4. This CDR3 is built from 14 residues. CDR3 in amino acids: CASNTGGDNSPLHF. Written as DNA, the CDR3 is TGTGCCAGTAACACAGGGGGAGATAATTCACCCCTCCACTTT.

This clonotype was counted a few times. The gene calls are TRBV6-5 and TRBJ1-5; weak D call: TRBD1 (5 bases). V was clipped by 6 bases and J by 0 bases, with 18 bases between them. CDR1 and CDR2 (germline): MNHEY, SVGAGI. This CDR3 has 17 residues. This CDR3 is CASSPGTTYPSNQPQHF. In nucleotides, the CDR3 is TGTGCCAGCAGCCCCGGGACCACTTACCCTAGCAATCAGCCCCAGCATTTT.

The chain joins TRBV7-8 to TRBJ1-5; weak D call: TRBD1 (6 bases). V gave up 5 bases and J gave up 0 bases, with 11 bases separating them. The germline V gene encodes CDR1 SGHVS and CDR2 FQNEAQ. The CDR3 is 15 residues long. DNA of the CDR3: TGTGCCAGCAGCCCACAGGGAAATAGCAATCAGCCCCAGCATTTT. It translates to CASSPQGNSNQPQHF.

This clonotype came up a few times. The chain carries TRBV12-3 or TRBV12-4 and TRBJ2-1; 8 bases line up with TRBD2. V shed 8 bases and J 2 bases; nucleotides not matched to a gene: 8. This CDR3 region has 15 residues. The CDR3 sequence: CASGPTSGAYNEQFF. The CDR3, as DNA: TGTGCCAGCGGCCCTACTAGCGGAGCCTACAATGAGCAGTTCTTC.

DNA for the CDR3: TGTGCCAGCAGGCCGGACACAACCTACGAGCAGTACTTC. It specifies CASRPDTTYEQYF. The genes are TRBV12-3 or TRBV12-4 and TRBJ2-7; tentative D call: TRBD1 (5 bases). Between the trimmed V and J ends, which lost 6 bases and 2 bases, there was a span of 11 bases. The CDR3 contains 13 residues.

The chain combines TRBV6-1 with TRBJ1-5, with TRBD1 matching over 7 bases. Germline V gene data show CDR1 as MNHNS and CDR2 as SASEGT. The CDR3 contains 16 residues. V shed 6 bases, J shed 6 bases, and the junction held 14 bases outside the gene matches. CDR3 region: CASSRQGGVFGQPQHF. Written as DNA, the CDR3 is TGTGCCAGCAGCCGACAGGGTGGGGTTTTCGGTCAGCCCCAGCATTTT.

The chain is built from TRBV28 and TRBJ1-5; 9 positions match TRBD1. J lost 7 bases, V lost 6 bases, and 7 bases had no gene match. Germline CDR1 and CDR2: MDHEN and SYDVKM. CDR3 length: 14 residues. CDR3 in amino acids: CASRADRGGQPQHF. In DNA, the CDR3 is TGTGCCAGCAGGGCGGACAGGGGAGGCCAGCCCCAGCATTTT.

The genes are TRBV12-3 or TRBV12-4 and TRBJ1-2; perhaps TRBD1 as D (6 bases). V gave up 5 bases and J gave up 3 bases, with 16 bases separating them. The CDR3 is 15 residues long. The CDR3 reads CASSPSGARDYGYTF. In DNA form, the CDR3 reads TGTGCCAGCAGTCCATCAGGGGCTCGAGACTATGGCTACACCTTC.

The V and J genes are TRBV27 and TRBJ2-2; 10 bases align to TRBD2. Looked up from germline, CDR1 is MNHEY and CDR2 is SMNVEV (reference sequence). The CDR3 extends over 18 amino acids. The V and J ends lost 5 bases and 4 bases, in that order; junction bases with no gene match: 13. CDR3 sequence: CASSLSLAGVLSTGELFF. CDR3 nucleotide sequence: TGTGCCAGCAGTCTAAGTCTAGCGGGAGTACTATCCACCGGGGAGCTGTTTTTT.

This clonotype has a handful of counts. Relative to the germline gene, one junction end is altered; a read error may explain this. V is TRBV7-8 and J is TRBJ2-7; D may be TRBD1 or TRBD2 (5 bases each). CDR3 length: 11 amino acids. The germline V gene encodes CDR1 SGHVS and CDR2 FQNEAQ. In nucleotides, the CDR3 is TGTGCCAGCAGCTTAGGTGGGACCACAACCTTC. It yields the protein CASSLGGTTTF.

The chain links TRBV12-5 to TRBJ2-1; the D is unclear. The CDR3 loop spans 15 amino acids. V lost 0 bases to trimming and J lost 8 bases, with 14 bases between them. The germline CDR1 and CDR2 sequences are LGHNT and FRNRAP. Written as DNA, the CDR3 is TGTGCTAGTGGTTTGGTAGTAGACAAGTCGGATGAGCAGTTCTTC. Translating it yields CASGLVVDKSDEQFF.

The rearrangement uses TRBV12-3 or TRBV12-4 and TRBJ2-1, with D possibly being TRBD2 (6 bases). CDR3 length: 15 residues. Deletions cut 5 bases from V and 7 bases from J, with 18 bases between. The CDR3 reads CASSPTGTLPNEQFF. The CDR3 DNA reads TGTGCCAGCAGTCCGACCGGGACTTTGCCTAATGAGCAGTTCTTC.

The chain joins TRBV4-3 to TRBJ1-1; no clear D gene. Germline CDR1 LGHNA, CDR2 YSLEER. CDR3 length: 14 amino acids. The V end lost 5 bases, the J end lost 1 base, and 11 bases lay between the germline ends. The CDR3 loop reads CASSERTTNTEAFF. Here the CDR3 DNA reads TGCGCCAGCAGCGAGAGGACGACGAACACTGAAGCTTTCTTT.

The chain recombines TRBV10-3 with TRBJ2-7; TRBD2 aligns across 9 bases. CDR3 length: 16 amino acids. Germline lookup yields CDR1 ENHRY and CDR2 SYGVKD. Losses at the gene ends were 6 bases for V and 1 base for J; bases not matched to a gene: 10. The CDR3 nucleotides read TGTGCCATCAGCGACTTGGAGCGGGGGGTATCCTACGAGCAGTACTTC. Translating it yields CAISDLERGVSYEQYF.

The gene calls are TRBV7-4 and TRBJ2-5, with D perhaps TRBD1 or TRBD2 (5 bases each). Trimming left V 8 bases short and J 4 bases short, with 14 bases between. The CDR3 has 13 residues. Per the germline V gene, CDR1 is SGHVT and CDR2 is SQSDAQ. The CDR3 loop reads CASRGAGRETQYF. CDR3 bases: TGTGCCAGCCGAGGGGCTGGGCGAGAGACCCAGTACTTC. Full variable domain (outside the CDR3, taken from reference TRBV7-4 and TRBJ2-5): GAGVSQSPRYKVAKRGRDVALRCDSISGHVTLYWYRQTLGQGSEVLTYSQSDAQRDKSGRPSGRFSAERPERSVSTLKIQRTEQGDSAVYLCASRGAGRETQYFGPGTRLLVL.

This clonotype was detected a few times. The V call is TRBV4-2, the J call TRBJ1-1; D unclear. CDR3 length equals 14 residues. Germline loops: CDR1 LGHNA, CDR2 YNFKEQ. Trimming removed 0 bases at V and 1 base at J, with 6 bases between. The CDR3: CASSQDRGNTEAFF. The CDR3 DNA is TGTGCCAGCAGCCAAGATCGAGGGAACACTGAAGCTTTCTTT.

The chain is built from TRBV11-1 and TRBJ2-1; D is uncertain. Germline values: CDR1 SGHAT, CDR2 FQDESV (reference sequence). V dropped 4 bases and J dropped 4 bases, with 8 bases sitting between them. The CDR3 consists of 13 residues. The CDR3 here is CASSSARYNEQFF. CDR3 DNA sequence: TGTGCCAGCAGCTCAGCACGGTACAATGAGCAGTTCTTC.

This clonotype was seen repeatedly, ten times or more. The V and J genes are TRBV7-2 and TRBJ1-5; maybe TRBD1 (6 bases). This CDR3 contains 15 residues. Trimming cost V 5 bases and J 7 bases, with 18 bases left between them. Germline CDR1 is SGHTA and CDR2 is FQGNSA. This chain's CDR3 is CASSPRGGAGQPQHF. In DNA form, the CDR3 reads TGTGCCAGCAGCCCGAGGGGGGGGGCGGGGCAGCCCCAGCATTTT.

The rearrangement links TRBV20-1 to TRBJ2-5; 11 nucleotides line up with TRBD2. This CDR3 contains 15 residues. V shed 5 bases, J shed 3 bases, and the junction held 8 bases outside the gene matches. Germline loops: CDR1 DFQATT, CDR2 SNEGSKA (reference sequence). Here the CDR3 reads CSARSGGAGEETQYF. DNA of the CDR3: TGCAGTGCTCGTAGCGGGGGGGCGGGGGAAGAGACCCAGTACTTC.

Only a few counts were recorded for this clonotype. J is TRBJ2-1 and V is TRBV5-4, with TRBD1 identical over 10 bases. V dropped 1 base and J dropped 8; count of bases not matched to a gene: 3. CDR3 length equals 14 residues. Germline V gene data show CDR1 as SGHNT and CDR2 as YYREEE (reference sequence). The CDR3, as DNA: TGTGCCAGCAGCTTGAGGGACAGGGGCGATGAGCAGTTCTTC. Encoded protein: CASSLRDRGDEQFF.

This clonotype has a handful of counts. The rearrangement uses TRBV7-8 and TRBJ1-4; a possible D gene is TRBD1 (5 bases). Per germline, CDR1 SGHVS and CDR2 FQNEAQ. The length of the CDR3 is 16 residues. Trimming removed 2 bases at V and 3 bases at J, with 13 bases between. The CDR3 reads CASSLFRVVANEKLFF. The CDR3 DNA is TGTGCCAGCAGCTTATTCAGGGTGGTTGCTAATGAAAAACTGTTTTTT.

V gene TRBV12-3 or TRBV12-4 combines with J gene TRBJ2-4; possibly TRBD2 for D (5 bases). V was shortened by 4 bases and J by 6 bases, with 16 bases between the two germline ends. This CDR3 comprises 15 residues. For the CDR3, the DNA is TGTGCCAGCAGTTCACGACTACAAAACATAAACATTCAGTACTTC. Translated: CASSSRLQNINIQYF.